The rows below give T cell receptor beta chains drawn from one sample of a study of cytomegalovirus exposure and HLA in healthy donors. Using immunoSEQ multiplex PCR, the repertoire was profiled, and TCRdb retains in-frame clones only, with some absent. Of some 110,000 clones in the sample, more than 70% were seen once. Source material: PBMCs. The receptors stem from a man in his forties or fifties in good health and CMV-seropositive. The CDR3 runs from the conserved cysteine through the conserved F or W. The D gene is left open where the match is weak. Not all rows give a size; the values are once, few, many and, for expanded clones, a class.

CDR3 | DNA | V | size | D | J
CASINLARDYEQYF | TGTGCCAGCATTAACTTGGCCAGGGACTACGAGCAGTACTTC | TRBV11-3 | NA | NA | TRBJ2-7
CASSVRQANTGELFF | TGCGCCAGCAGTGTTCGACAAGCGAACACCGGGGAGCTGTTTTTT | TRBV10-1 | NA | NA | TRBJ2-2
CASSDSSGSTDTQYF | TGTGCCAGCAGCGACAGTAGCGGTAGCACAGATACGCAGTATTTT | TRBV5-4 | NA | NA | TRBJ2-3
CASRPSQGYNEQYF | TGTGCCAGCAGACCCAGTCAGGGTTACAACGAGCAGTACTTC | TRBV7-2 | few | NA | TRBJ2-7
CANNNEKLFF | TGTGCCAACAATAATGAAAAACTGTTTTTT | TRBV10-3 | NA | NA | TRBJ1-4
CASSRDIGTDTQYF | TGCGCCAGCAGCCGGGACATCGGCACAGATACGCAGTATTTT | TRBV4-3 | NA | NA | TRBJ2-3
CASSPLGVPYNEQFF | TGTGCCAGCAGCCCCCTAGGGGTCCCGTACAATGAGCAGTTCTTC | TRBV6-5 | few | NA | TRBJ2-1
CASSSTRTGGRHEQYF | TGTGCCAGCAGTTCAACTCGGACAGGGGGCAGGCACGAGCAGTACTTC | TRBV2 | NA | TRBD1 | TRBJ2-7
CASSPLGGAASKDTQYF | TGTGCCAGCTCACCACTCGGGGGGGCTGCTAGCAAAGATACGCAGTATTTT | TRBV18 | NA | TRBD2 | TRBJ2-3
CASRTGQGVYEQYF | TGTGCCAGCCGGACAGGACAGGGTGTCTACGAGCAGTACTTC | TRBV6-5 | NA | TRBD1 | TRBJ2-7
CSVRRDRGGTDTQYF | TGCAGCGTCCGAAGGGACAGGGGGGGCACAGATACGCAGTATTTT | TRBV29-1 | few | TRBD1 | TRBJ2-3
CASSSIVLRQGAPQETQYF | TGTGCCAGCAGCTCCATCGTACTCAGACAGGGGGCCCCCCAAGAGACCCAGTACTTC | TRBV21-1 | NA | NA | TRBJ2-5
CASSLAGTGNYEQYF | TGTGCCAGCAGCTTGGCAGGGACAGGAAACTACGAGCAGTACTTC | TRBV5-6 | NA | TRBD1 | TRBJ2-7
CSVDRVGGYTF | TGCAGCGTTGACAGGGTTGGTGGCTACACCTTC | TRBV29-1 | few | NA | TRBJ1-2
CATNRPGDSNYGYTF | TGTGCCACCAACCGGCCGGGAGATTCTAACTATGGCTACACCTTC | TRBV15 | NA | NA | TRBJ1-2
CASSEVAGLHEQYF | TGCGCCAGCAGTGAGGTAGCGGGGCTCCACGAGCAGTACTTC | TRBV10-2 | NA | TRBD2 | TRBJ2-7
CASSVGGQGYGYTF | TGTGCCAGCAGCGTAGGGGGACAGGGGTATGGCTACACCTTC | TRBV9 | NA | TRBD1 | TRBJ1-2
CASSEVGQGRLTTNEKLFF | TGTGCCAGCAGCGAAGTCGGACAGGGGCGCCTAACAACTAATGAAAAACTGTTTTTT | TRBV5-8 | NA | TRBD1 | TRBJ1-4
CASSTNRGQDGYTF | TGTGCCAGCAGCACCAACAGGGGGCAGGATGGCTACACCTTC | TRBV5-4 | NA | TRBD1 | TRBJ1-2
CASSVAAGVETQYF | TGTGCCAGCAGCGTAGCGGCAGGGGTTGAGACCCAGTACTTC | TRBV9 | NA | NA | TRBJ2-5
CASSSGTSGVGVGETQYF | TGTGCCAGCAGCTCAGGGACTAGCGGGGTAGGGGTTGGAGAGACCCAGTACTTC | TRBV9 | NA | TRBD2 | TRBJ2-5
CASSHGRGYEQYF | TGTGCCAGCAGCCATGGAAGGGGCTACGAGCAGTACTTC | TRBV6-5 | NA | NA | TRBJ2-7
CASSRGTGELFF | TGTGCCAGCAGCCGAGGGACCGGGGAGCTGTTTTTT | TRBV11-3 | NA | NA | TRBJ2-2
CASSQVVLRGTQYF | TGTGCCAGCAGCCAAGTGGTGTTAAGGGGGACGCAGTATTTT | TRBV14 | NA | NA | TRBJ2-3
CASSPSESNQPQHF | TGTGCCAGCTCACCGTCGGAGAGCAATCAGCCCCAGCATTTT | TRBV18 | NA | NA | TRBJ1-5
CASSQKQGNEQFF | TGTGCCAGCAGCCAAAAACAGGGTAATGAGCAGTTCTTC | TRBV14 | NA | NA | TRBJ2-1
CASSLLGGTGGTDTQYF | TGCGCCAGCAGCTTGTTGGGGGGCACAGGGGGCACAGATACGCAGTATTTT | TRBV5-1 | once | NA | TRBJ2-3
CASSLRHGYNEKLFF | TGCGCCAGCAGCCTGCGTCACGGGTATAATGAAAAACTGTTTTTT | TRBV4-3 | NA | NA | TRBJ1-4
CASSEGGTGELFF | TGTGCCAGCAGTGAAGGGGGCACCGGGGAGCTGTTTTTT | TRBV6-4 | NA | NA | TRBJ2-2
CASSLLPLDRGKTEAFF | TGTGCCAGCAGTCTTTTGCCCCTCGACAGGGGAAAAACTGAAGCTTTCTTT | TRBV28 | NA | TRBD1 | TRBJ1-1